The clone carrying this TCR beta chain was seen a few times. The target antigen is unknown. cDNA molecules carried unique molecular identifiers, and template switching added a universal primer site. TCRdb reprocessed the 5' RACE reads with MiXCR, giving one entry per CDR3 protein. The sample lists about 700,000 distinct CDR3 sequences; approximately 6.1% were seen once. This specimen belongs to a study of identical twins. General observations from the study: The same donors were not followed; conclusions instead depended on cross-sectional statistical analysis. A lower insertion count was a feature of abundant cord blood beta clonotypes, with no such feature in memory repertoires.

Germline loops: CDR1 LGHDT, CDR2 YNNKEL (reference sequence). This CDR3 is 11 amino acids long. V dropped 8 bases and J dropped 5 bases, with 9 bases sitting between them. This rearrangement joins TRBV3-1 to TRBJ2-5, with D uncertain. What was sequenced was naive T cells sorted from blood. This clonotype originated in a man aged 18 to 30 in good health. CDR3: CASFGLETQYF. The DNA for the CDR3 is TGTGCCAGCTTCGGTCTGGAGACCCAGTACTTC.